These 20 T cell receptor beta chains were all obtained from the same sample, sequenced in a study of patients and donors after allogeneic stem cell transplantation. TCRdb ran MiXCR on the RT-PCR reads and lists one entry per CDR3 protein. The data hold roughly 140,000 distinct CDR3 sequences, with over 35% observed a single time. Sequences were obtained from blood, either unsorted or a sorted T cell fraction (not recorded which). The receptors derive from a human donor who was either an allogeneic HSCT recipient or a stem cell or donor lymphocyte infusion donor (not recorded which). It is not recorded whose cells these are; they may come from a transplant donor.

In its sample, this clonotype was seen a few times. The chain joins TRBV11-2 to TRBJ1-5; no clear D gene. This CDR3 contains 13 residues. V gave up 0 bases and J gave up 9 bases, with 9 bases separating them. Germline assignment: CDR1 SGHAT and CDR2 FQNNGV. As DNA, the CDR3 is TGTGCCAGCAGCTTAGATCCCTGGGGGCCCCAGCATTTT. This sequence encodes CASSLDPWGPQHF.

The chain is built from TRBV20-1 and TRBJ1-2; D is uncertain. CDR3 length: 12 residues. CDR1 is DFQATT, CDR2 SNEGSKA, per germline (reference sequence). Trimming removed 0 bases from V and 3 bases from J, with 5 bases in between. The CDR3: CSARDNYYGYTF. CDR3 sequence (DNA): TGCAGTGCTAGAGATAATTACTATGGCTACACCTTC.

The chain employs TRBV7-2 and TRBJ2-3; 7 bases are shared with TRBD1. CDR1 is SGHTA, CDR2 FQGNSA, per germline. This CDR3 has 15 residues. The trim removed 6 bases at V and 2 bases at J, leaving 8 bases unmatched. The CDR3 region has the DNA TGTGCCAGCAGTAGACACAGGGGTCCCACAGATACGCAGTATTTT. Its protein product is CASSRHRGPTDTQYF. Filled out from reference TRBV7-2 and TRBJ2-3, the complete variable domain reads GAGVSQSPSNKVTEKGKDVELRCDPISGHTALYWYRQSLGQGLEFLIYFQGNSAPDKSGLPSDRFSAERTGGSVSTLTIQRTQQEDSAVYLCASSRHRGPTDTQYFGPGTRLTVL.

The table lists this clonotype with a count of one. The V gene is TRBV20-1, the J gene TRBJ2-1; no firm D call. Germline CDR1 is DFQATT and CDR2 is SNEGSKA (reference sequence). CDR3 size: 12 residues. V shed 3 bases and J shed 9 bases, with 12 bases lying between them. The chain's CDR3 is CSASHRRGEQFF. The DNA for the CDR3 is TGCAGTGCTAGCCACCGACGTGGTGAGCAGTTCTTC.

This clonotype was counted once. V gene TRBV7-9 combines with J gene TRBJ1-3, with a possible D match to TRBD1 (5 bases). This CDR3 spans 12 amino acids. Between the trimmed V and J ends, which lost 6 bases and 9 bases, there was a span of 12 bases. CDR1 SEHNR and CDR2 FQNEAQ come from the germline V gene (reference sequence). The CDR3 region is CASRPGGSTIYF. The CDR3 DNA is TGTGCCAGCAGACCCGGGGGGAGCACCATATATTTT.

The V and J genes are TRBV4-2 and TRBJ2-1; TRBD2 matches 10 bases. CDR1 LGHNA and CDR2 YNFKEQ come from the germline V gene. The V gene end was trimmed by 1 base and the J gene end by 3 bases; junction bases not matched to a gene: 9. The CDR3 loop spans 18 amino acids. This CDR3 is CASSQVPGLAGVYNEQFF. The CDR3 coding sequence is TGTGCCAGCAGCCAAGTCCCGGGGCTAGCGGGGGTCTACAATGAGCAGTTCTTC.

This clonotype was observed at least ten times. This sequence joins TRBV28 and TRBJ1-4; 8 bases align to TRBD1. CDR1 and CDR2 (germline): MDHEN, SYDVKM. The J segment lost 4 bases and the V segment lost 6 bases, leaving 4 bases of the junction unmatched. The CDR3 totals 14 residues. Written as DNA, the CDR3 is TGTGCCAGCAGCGGACAGGGTGTTAATGAAAAACTGTTTTTT. Residues: CASSGQGVNEKLFF.

This chain uses TRBV7-9 with TRBJ2-7; D is ambiguous. V dropped 1 base and J dropped 2 bases, with 6 bases sitting between them. The CDR3 runs 13 residues. Germline values: CDR1 SEHNR, CDR2 FQNEAQ (reference sequence). In DNA, the CDR3 is TGTGCCAGCAGCTTAGATGGAACCTACGAGCAGTACTTC. Translating it yields CASSLDGTYEQYF. The full variable domain, with the rest looked up from reference TRBV7-9 and TRBJ2-7, is DTGVSQNPRHKITKRGQNVTFRCDPISEHNRLYWYRQTLGQGPEFLTYFQNEAQLEKSRLLSDRFSAERPKGSFSTLEIQRTEQGDSAMYLCASSLDGTYEQYFGPGTRLTVT.

This sequence joins TRBV10-2 and TRBJ1-6, with 8 positions matching TRBD1. Germline CDR1 and CDR2: WSHSY and SAAADI. CDR3 length equals 15 residues. Losses at the gene ends were 6 bases for V and 10 bases for J; bases not matched to a gene: 11. The CDR3 protein is CASSPGQGMESPLHF. The CDR3, as DNA: TGCGCCAGCAGCCCCGGACAGGGAATGGAATCACCCCTCCACTTT.

Worth noting for this clonotype: The junction does not match germline at one end; this may be a read error. The V call is TRBV12-3 or TRBV12-4, the J call TRBJ1-4; D call uncertain. The length of the CDR3 is 13 residues. The CDR3 region is CASSLTLSAAEVF. The CDR3 DNA follows: TGTGCCAGCAGTTTAACTCTTTCGGCCGCCGAGGTTTTT.

This clonotype was observed many times. The chain links TRBV12-3 or TRBV12-4 to TRBJ1-1; no firm D call. V gave up 6 bases and J gave up 4 bases, with 12 bases separating them. This CDR3 has 13 amino acids. The CDR3 DNA sequence: TGTGCCAGCAGCCCTGGAGGGAGCACTGAAGCTTTCTTT. Residues: CASSPGGSTEAFF.

Only a few counts were recorded for this clonotype. The chain combines TRBV6-5 with TRBJ1-3; the D is unclear. Trimming pared 4 bases from V and 6 bases from J, leaving 7 bases between. There are 12 residues in the CDR3. Germline lookup yields CDR1 MNHEY and CDR2 SVGAGI. DNA for the CDR3: TGTGCCAGCAGTTCCCTAAAAAACACCATATATTTT. Protein sequence: CASSSLKNTIYF.

The chain employs TRBV11-3 and TRBJ2-3; no firm D call. There are 12 residues in the CDR3. Trimming shortened V by 8 bases and J by 4 bases, and 10 bases separated the two germline ends. In germline, CDR1 is SGHNT, CDR2 YENEEA. The CDR3 DNA is TGTGCCAGCGTATATCGGCCAGATACGCAGTATTTT. Translating it yields CASVYRPDTQYF.

The chain joins TRBV7-3 to TRBJ1-1, with 7 bases aligning to TRBD1. V was clipped by 0 bases and J by 3 bases; unmatched bases: 4. Per the germline V gene, CDR1 is SGHTA and CDR2 is FQGTGA. The CDR3 consists of 15 residues. CDR3 protein: CASSLTGTVDTEAFF. The CDR3 DNA is TGTGCCAGCAGCTTAACCGGGACAGTCGACACTGAAGCTTTCTTT.

The rearrangement uses TRBV7-3 and TRBJ2-3, with D perhaps TRBD1 (5 bases). Germline V lookup: CDR1 SGHTA, CDR2 FQGTGA. The CDR3 sequence is 14 residues long. V was cut by 8 bases and J by 2 bases, with 14 bases left in between. CDR3 DNA sequence: TGTGCCAGCGCCAGGGCGGATCCCACAGATACGCAGTATTTT. It translates to CASARADPTDTQYF.

This clonotype was counted at least ten times. V and J are TRBV9 and TRBJ1-1, with 10 bases that match TRBD1. The CDR3 length is 17 residues. Germline CDR1 and CDR2: SGDLS and YYNGEE. Trimming removed 0 bases from V and 0 bases from J; junction bases left unmatched: 5. CDR3 DNA sequence: TGTGCCAGCAGCGTAGGGGACAGGGGAGTCCTGAACACTGAAGCTTTCTTT. Its protein is CASSVGDRGVLNTEAFF.

Of note for this clonotype: Given the absence of the conserved phenylalanine or tryptophan at the CDR3 end, a read error is likely. The V call is TRBV5-1, the J call TRBJ2-3, with D unresolved. Trimming removed 1 base at V and 4 bases at J, with 10 bases between. The germline V gene has CDR1 SGHRS and CDR2 YFSETQ. The CDR3 is 14 residues long. The CDR3 is CASSLLGGSDTQYL. In DNA form, the CDR3 reads TGCGCCAGCAGCTTGTTGGGCGGTTCAGATACGCAGTATTTG.

To note about this clonotype: This CDR3 fails to terminate in the conserved phenylalanine or tryptophan, so it likely reflects a read error. V and J are TRBV5-1 and TRBJ1-5, with D possibly matching TRBD1 (5 bases). CDR1 is SGHRS and CDR2 is YFSETQ in the germline V gene. Between the trimmed V and J ends, which lost 0 bases and 9 bases, there was a span of 13 bases. The CDR3 contains 14 residues. The CDR3 region has the DNA TGCGCCAGCAGCTTGGATGATGACCAGGGGCCCCAGCATTTG. This codes for CASSLDDDQGPQHL.

This clonotype was counted a few times. This chain's CDR3 is CATSRRTNTEAFF. DNA of the CDR3: TGTGCCACCAGCAGGAGGACCAACACTGAAGCTTTCTTT. This chain connects TRBV15 to TRBJ1-1; D not resolved. There are 13 residues in the CDR3. V dropped 3 bases and J dropped 2 bases, with 7 bases sitting between them. CDR1 and CDR2 from the germline V gene are LNHNV and YYDKDF (reference sequence).

The chain couples TRBV7-9 to TRBJ1-1; no reliable D call. V was shortened by 3 bases and J by 0 bases, with 17 bases between the two germline ends. Germline assignment: CDR1 SEHNR and CDR2 FQNEAQ (reference sequence). The CDR3 is 17 amino acids. This CDR3 is CASSFYATLSMNTEAFF. The CDR3 region has the DNA TGTGCCAGCAGCTTCTACGCAACCCTAAGCATGAACACTGAAGCTTTCTTT.